This T cell receptor (beta chain) was recovered during a study of T-cell reconstitution after alpha-beta-depleted transplantation in children. Notes on the study in general: The origin of high day-60 TCRbeta diversity in some patients lay in surviving recipient T cells and thymic progenitors. The origin of alpha-beta T cells about two months after transplant was reportedly several hundred expanded graft clones. Counts and diversity of T cells one year after transplant came mostly from newly produced T cells.

This clonotype is a singleton in its sample. The target antigen is unknown. The CDR3 consists of 15 residues. The V gene lost 1 base and the J gene lost 1 base, with 10 bases spanning the gap. CDR1 is SGHRS and CDR2 is YFSETQ in the germline V gene. TCRbeta library preparation incorporated unique molecular identifiers. From the PCR reads, TCRdb called clonotypes with MiXCR, one entry per CDR3 protein. The data contain about 580,000 distinct CDR3 sequences, 20% to 25% of them singletons. The sequencing here drew on PBMCs, mostly from graft donor cells, taken 360 days after TCRalphabeta/CD19-depleted stem cell transplant. The clonotype comes from a boy in the first two years of life who had a stem cell transplant for acute myeloid leukemia, so the T cells may come from the graft donor. The chain has TRBV5-1 and TRBJ2-3; no clear D. The CDR3 reads CASSLWSLGTDTQYF. CDR3 sequence (DNA): TGCGCCAGCAGCTTGTGGTCTCTAGGCACAGATACGCAGTATTTT. The full variable domain, its missing parts supplied by reference TRBV5-1 and TRBJ2-3, is KAGVTQTPRYLIKTRGQQVTLSCSPISGHRSVSWYQQTPGQGLQFLFEYFSETQRNKGNFPGRFSGRQFSNSRSEMNVSTLELGDSALYLCASSLWSLGTDTQYFGPGTRLTVL.